This T cell receptor beta chain was identified during a study of long-term antiretroviral therapy in people with HIV (dated by TCRdb to between 2021 and 2022). Study-wide context: The earliest samples were collected about a decade before the 2015 WHO recommendation for immediate ART, when ART was typically delayed until CD4 counts fell. Test extractions of a monoclonal T-cell line alongside a few dozen polyclonal samples showed no cross-contamination during QIAcube processing. The cohort contributed fewer than 200 cryopreserved PBMC samples from 30 to 35 adults with confirmed HIV infection, collected serially over a mean of approximately six years (range 1-12). Of the approximately 28 participants with HIV, roughly 10 were female. This retrospective serial study examined whether starting ART and sustained HIV suppression were associated with changes in the composition and diversity of the TRB repertoire in peripheral blood.

As concerns this clone: The target of this receptor is not known. The input lacks base qualities; no much larger clone sits a single base away.

The immunoSEQ hsTCRB v3.0 assay was used at survey level resolution to sequence the TRB variable region. TRB sequencing targeted a depth of 40,000-50,000 T-cell genomes per sample. Pooled TRB libraries were sequenced on an Illumina MiSeq with a v3 150-cycle kit. In the paper's pipeline: Repertoire analysis was run in R within a reproducible Nextflow workflow that covered QC, data transformation and analysis. LymphoSeq2, an R package for AIRR-Seq data exploration, was used to implement custom analyses. After excluding a handful of samples that yielded fewer than 5000 total TRB sequences, some 180 HIV repertoires remained for analysis. Among the roughly 190 retained HIV repertoires, 59 were collected before ART initiation and 120 to 140 were collected after ART initiation. Repertoires were downsampled to 5000 TRB nucleotide sequences, with summary statistics averaged over 100 downsampling iterations. TRB sequences were retained for analysis only if CDR3 regions of at least seven amino acids were present. Diversity was assessed using a clonality score derived from Shannon entropy and using the Gini coefficient. In the repertoire networks, any two of the top 5000 CDR3 amino acid sequences were linked whenever the two sequences differed by an edit distance of one. GLIPH2 predicted antigen specificity groups and MHC restriction for TRB CDR3 amino acid sequences. CDR3 amino acid sequences were matched against VDJdb and McPAS-TCR to flag known CMV, EBV, HIV or tissue antigen associations. Pre-ART, post-ART and control groups were compared with Wilcoxon signed-rank tests and Holm-Bonferroni correction. Entries here come from immuneACCESS through TCRdb and include only in-frame sequences with V and J called. Some clones fail to appear in such tables; in the studies checked, an unresolved V gene covers under half of the shortfall, and the cause of the remainder is unknown. D and trimming come from the DNA, and the V and J calls and clone size come from that table. The table for this sample lists 30,000 to 35,000 clones; 83% of them were counted only once. In total, the top ten clones hold 7.9% of the sample.

The study at large found these results: CDR3 length ranges in HIV repertoires were narrower than in controls, and network structure suggested an antigen-experienced repertoire with only a slight naive shift after ART. At every time point, the repertoire was dominated by expanded TRB clones first identified before ART initiation, although this dominance fluctuated and, in many PLHIV, declined after ART. The samples span the years 2004 to 2017, and the ART regimens used may be less effective than current regimens. Since PBMC availability was limited, sequencing covered only the TCR beta chain, with no alpha chain pairing. Inferences about post-ART repertoire changes are limited because no data were available on ART adherence, viral resistance or therapy changes. Because cell numbers in pre-ART samples were limited, unsorted PBMC were profiled instead of sorted CD4+ and CD8+ T cells. A significant increase in TRB diversity was found to be associated with ART initiation, although TRB diversity was observed to remain significantly below that of transplant donor controls even after long-term ART.

V drops 9 bases and J drops 8 bases, leaving 13 bases in between. According to the germline V gene (reference sequence), CDR1 reads LNHDA and CDR2 reads SQIVND. The CDR3 measures 12 amino acids from cysteine to phenylalanine. Only the CDR3 part of the read is kept: 36 bases, read in frame from the first base. Inclusion was restricted to participants for whom at least one PBMC sample before ART initiation and at least two post-ART samples were available. Every participant with HIV received treatment in the United States of America. Before DNA extraction, cryopreserved samples of roughly 0.9-11 million PBMC were thawed and then washed. At the time of the earliest PBMC sample, participants with HIV were aged between roughly 20 and 54 years. PBMC samples from each participant spanned 1-4 timepoints before ART initiation and 2-8 timepoints after ART initiation, with a median of 7 samples. Serial HIV viral load, CD4+ T-cell count, ART history and demographic data were obtained for every participant. Genomic DNA was extracted from unsorted PBMC with a Qiagen kit on a QIAcube, with processing performed in batches of 12 samples.

The input for sequencing was unsorted PBMCs, taken 0.4 years before starting antiretroviral therapy. This chain is built from TRBV19 and TRBJ1-4; no D gene can be assigned with confidence. This TCR came from a man younger than 30 with HIV. The CDR3 amino acid sequence is: CASYNLREKLFF. Read as DNA, the sequence is TGTGCCAGCTACAACCTCCGGGAAAAACTGTTTTTT.